A selection of T cell receptor beta chains follows, all from one sample in a study of blood T cell repertoires in COVID-19. The repertoire was sequenced with immunoSEQ multiplex PCR; TCRdb's copy has only in-frame clones and lacks some. This table has 250,000 or so clones, around 86% appearing once. The sequencing input was peripheral blood. The receptors stem from a man younger than 40 who had recovered from COVID-19. The CDR3 runs from the conserved cysteine through the conserved F or W. The D gene is left open where the match is weak. Only part of the rows carry a size: once, few, many, or a class if the clone is expanded.

J gene: TRBJ2-5
clone size: once
V gene: TRBV12-5
D gene: .
CDR3 protein: CASGVDLPQYF
CDR3 DNA: TGTGCTAGTGGTGTCGACTTGCCCCAGTACTTC

J gene: TRBJ1-1
clone size: .
V gene: TRBV2
D gene: .
CDR3 protein: CASRGQSDTEAFF
CDR3 DNA: TGTGCCAGCAGAGGACAGAGCGACACTGAAGCTTTCTTT

J gene: TRBJ2-1
clone size: once
V gene: TRBV3-1/TRBV3-2
D gene: .
CDR3 protein: CASSRMAGASYNEQFF
CDR3 DNA: TGTGCCAGCAGCCGGATGGCAGGGGCTAGCTACAATGAGCAGTTCTTC

J gene: TRBJ2-5
clone size: .
V gene: TRBV3-1/TRBV3-2
D gene: TRBD1
CDR3 protein: CASSHDWTGVETQYF
CDR3 DNA: TGTGCCAGCAGCCATGACTGGACAGGGGTAGAGACCCAGTACTTC

J gene: TRBJ2-2
clone size: .
V gene: TRBV10-1
D gene: .
CDR3 protein: CASSQLTGELFF
CDR3 DNA: TGCGCCAGCAGTCAACTCACCGGGGAGCTGTTTTTT

J gene: TRBJ1-6
clone size: medium-sized
V gene: TRBV5-1
D gene: .
CDR3 protein: CASSLDPGSYNSPLHF
CDR3 DNA: TGCGCCAGCAGCTTGGATCCGGGCTCCTATAATTCACCCCTCCACTTT

J gene: TRBJ1-1
clone size: .
V gene: TRBV6-5
D gene: TRBD1
CDR3 protein: CASSYSTGAQNTEAFF
CDR3 DNA: TGTGCCAGCAGTTACTCGACAGGGGCTCAGAACACTGAAGCTTTCTTT

J gene: TRBJ2-5
clone size: .
V gene: TRBV13
D gene: TRBD2
CDR3 protein: CASSLGSSGGGKTQYF
CDR3 DNA: TGTGCCAGCAGCTTAGGTTCCAGCGGGGGGGGAAAGACCCAGTACTTC

J gene: TRBJ1-2
clone size: many
V gene: TRBV29-1
D gene: .
CDR3 protein: CSVDYNQGLNGYTF
CDR3 DNA: TGCAGCGTTGACTATAATCAGGGGCTAAATGGCTACACCTTC

J gene: TRBJ2-1
clone size: .
V gene: TRBV4-2
D gene: TRBD2
CDR3 protein: CASSQAKAGGVYNEQFF
CDR3 DNA: TGTGCCAGCAGCCAAGCGAAGGCCGGGGGGGTCTACAATGAGCAGTTCTTC

J gene: TRBJ2-6
clone size: .
V gene: TRBV3-1/TRBV3-2
D gene: .
CDR3 protein: CASSQELGATGANVLTF
CDR3 DNA: TGTGCCAGCAGCCAAGAACTAGGAGCTACCGGGGCCAACGTCCTGACTTTC

J gene: TRBJ2-3
clone size: .
V gene: TRBV4-1
D gene: TRBD1
CDR3 protein: CASSHQGAGSTDTQYF
CDR3 DNA: TGCGCCAGCAGCCACCAGGGGGCAGGGAGCACAGATACGCAGTATTTT

J gene: TRBJ1-3
clone size: .
V gene: TRBV5-5
D gene: .
CDR3 protein: CASSYYRVVGRGTIYF
CDR3 DNA: TGTGCCAGCAGCTATTACAGGGTCGTCGGACGCGGCACCATATATTTT

J gene: TRBJ2-1
clone size: .
V gene: TRBV5-4
D gene: TRBD2
CDR3 protein: CASRDASGGANEQFF
CDR3 DNA: TGTGCCAGCAGAGATGCTAGCGGGGGGGCAAATGAGCAGTTCTTC

J gene: TRBJ1-6
clone size: .
V gene: TRBV7-2
D gene: .
CDR3 protein: CASSLGQTLYNSPLHF
CDR3 DNA: TGTGCCAGCAGCTTAGGACAGACATTGTATAATTCACCCCTCCACTTT

J gene: TRBJ2-7
clone size: few
V gene: TRBV11-3
D gene: TRBD2
CDR3 protein: CASSFRTSGAGEQYF
CDR3 DNA: TGTGCCAGCAGCTTCCGGACTAGCGGGGCCGGGGAGCAGTACTTC

J gene: TRBJ2-1
clone size: .
V gene: TRBV14
D gene: .
CDR3 protein: CASSHSLARDEQFF
CDR3 DNA: TGTGCCAGCAGCCATTCGCTAGCTAGGGATGAGCAGTTCTTC

J gene: TRBJ2-7
clone size: .
V gene: TRBV7-8
D gene: .
CDR3 protein: CASSPYRGRGLGEQYF
CDR3 DNA: TGTGCCAGCAGCCCGTACCGTGGGAGAGGGTTGGGTGAGCAGTACTTC

J gene: TRBJ2-1
clone size: .
V gene: TRBV5-1
D gene: .
CDR3 protein: CASSPGTAYNEQFF
CDR3 DNA: TGCGCCAGCAGCCCCGGGACTGCCTACAATGAGCAGTTCTTC

J gene: TRBJ1-2
clone size: .
V gene: TRBV3-1/TRBV3-2
D gene: .
CDR3 protein: CASSHDKANYGYTF
CDR3 DNA: TGTGCCAGCAGCCATGACAAAGCTAACTATGGCTACACCTTC

J gene: TRBJ2-3
clone size: .
V gene: TRBV7-9
D gene: .
CDR3 protein: CASSPPDRTDTQYF
CDR3 DNA: TGTGCCAGCAGCCCCCCAGACAGGACAGATACGCAGTATTTT

J gene: TRBJ2-3
clone size: .
V gene: TRBV5-8
D gene: TRBD2
CDR3 protein: CASSLGTSWIRDTDTQYF
CDR3 DNA: TGTGCCAGCAGCTTAGGGACTAGCTGGATTCGTGACACAGATACGCAGTATTTT

J gene: TRBJ2-1
clone size: .
V gene: TRBV5-4
D gene: .
CDR3 protein: CASSIPKAPYNEQFF
CDR3 DNA: TGTGCCAGCAGCATACCCAAAGCCCCCTACAATGAGCAGTTCTTC

J gene: TRBJ2-3
clone size: .
V gene: TRBV27
D gene: TRBD2
CDR3 protein: CASSPYPARGRDTQYF
CDR3 DNA: TGTGCCAGCAGTCCATATCCCGCGCGGGGGAGGGATACGCAGTATTTT

J gene: TRBJ2-1
clone size: .
V gene: TRBV6-5
D gene: TRBD1
CDR3 protein: CASSSGQGTGEQFF
CDR3 DNA: TGTGCCAGCAGTTCGGGACAGGGTACGGGTGAGCAGTTCTTC

J gene: TRBJ1-1
clone size: .
V gene: TRBV2
D gene: .
CDR3 protein: CASSSRLRTEAFF
CDR3 DNA: TGTGCCAGCAGTAGTAGGTTGAGGACTGAAGCTTTCTTT

J gene: TRBJ2-1
clone size: .
V gene: TRBV6-7
D gene: .
CDR3 protein: CASSLNEQFF
CDR3 DNA: TGTGCCAGCAGTCTTAATGAGCAGTTCTTC

J gene: TRBJ1-1
clone size: once
V gene: TRBV13
D gene: .
CDR3 protein: CASRRGVETMNTEAFF
CDR3 DNA: TGTGCCAGTCGCAGGGGTGTCGAGACCATGAACACTGAAGCTTTCTTT

J gene: TRBJ2-7
clone size: .
V gene: TRBV19
D gene: TRBD1
CDR3 protein: CASSIDRQGYEQYF
CDR3 DNA: TGTGCCAGTAGTATAGACCGACAGGGCTACGAGCAGTACTTC

J gene: TRBJ1-4
clone size: few
V gene: TRBV5-1
D gene: .
CDR3 protein: CASSLDRPNEKLFF
CDR3 DNA: TGCGCCAGCAGCTTGGACAGACCGAATGAAAAACTGTTTTTT

J gene: TRBJ1-1
clone size: .
V gene: TRBV13
D gene: .
CDR3 protein: CASSRIPDTNTEAFF
CDR3 DNA: TGTGCCAGCAGCCGAATTCCGGACACGAACACTGAAGCTTTCTTT

J gene: TRBJ2-2
clone size: .
V gene: TRBV7-3
D gene: TRBD1
CDR3 protein: CASRTGTTGELFF
CDR3 DNA: TGTGCCAGCAGGACAGGGACCACCGGGGAGCTGTTTTTT

J gene: TRBJ2-7
clone size: .
V gene: TRBV5-6
D gene: TRBD1
CDR3 protein: CASSLGQGSYEQYF
CDR3 DNA: TGTGCCAGCAGCCTGGGACAGGGTTCCTACGAGCAGTACTTC

J gene: TRBJ2-1
clone size: .
V gene: TRBV5-1
D gene: .
CDR3 protein: CASSLAGIQAFYNEQFF
CDR3 DNA: TGCGCCAGCAGCTTGGCGGGGATCCAAGCCTTCTACAATGAGCAGTTCTTC

J gene: TRBJ1-4
clone size: few
V gene: TRBV15
D gene: .
CDR3 protein: CATSRGREGMEKLFF
CDR3 DNA: TGTGCCACCAGCAGGGGCCGGGAGGGAATGGAAAAACTGTTTTTT

J gene: TRBJ2-3
clone size: .
V gene: TRBV5-1
D gene: .
CDR3 protein: CASSLDQGNTDTQYF
CDR3 DNA: TGCGCCAGCAGCTTGGACCAGGGGAACACAGATACGCAGTATTTT

J gene: TRBJ1-1
clone size: .
V gene: TRBV9
D gene: .
CDR3 protein: CASSVDGFSTEAFF
CDR3 DNA: TGTGCCAGCAGCGTAGACGGTTTTTCCACTGAAGCTTTCTTT

J gene: TRBJ1-1
clone size: .
V gene: TRBV11-2
D gene: .
CDR3 protein: CASSPRDFASEAFF
CDR3 DNA: TGTGCCAGCAGCCCCCGGGACTTCGCTTCTGAAGCTTTCTTT

J gene: TRBJ2-3
clone size: .
V gene: TRBV5-1
D gene: TRBD2
CDR3 protein: CASSLTSGVPRDTQYF
CDR3 DNA: TGCGCCAGCAGCCTTACTAGCGGGGTACCTCGGGATACGCAGTATTTT

J gene: TRBJ1-1
clone size: .
V gene: TRBV13
D gene: .
CDR3 protein: CASSVRQNEAFF
CDR3 DNA: TGTGCCAGCAGCGTAAGACAGAATGAAGCTTTCTTT

J gene: TRBJ1-4
clone size: .
V gene: TRBV18
D gene: .
CDR3 protein: CASSPGGGLNEKLFF
CDR3 DNA: TGTGCCAGCTCACCCGGCGGAGGACTTAATGAAAAACTGTTTTTT

J gene: TRBJ2-1
clone size: .
V gene: TRBV4-1
D gene: .
CDR3 protein: CASSQDPGARSNEQFF
CDR3 DNA: TGCGCCAGCAGCCAAGACCCAGGGGCGAGGAGCAATGAGCAGTTCTTC